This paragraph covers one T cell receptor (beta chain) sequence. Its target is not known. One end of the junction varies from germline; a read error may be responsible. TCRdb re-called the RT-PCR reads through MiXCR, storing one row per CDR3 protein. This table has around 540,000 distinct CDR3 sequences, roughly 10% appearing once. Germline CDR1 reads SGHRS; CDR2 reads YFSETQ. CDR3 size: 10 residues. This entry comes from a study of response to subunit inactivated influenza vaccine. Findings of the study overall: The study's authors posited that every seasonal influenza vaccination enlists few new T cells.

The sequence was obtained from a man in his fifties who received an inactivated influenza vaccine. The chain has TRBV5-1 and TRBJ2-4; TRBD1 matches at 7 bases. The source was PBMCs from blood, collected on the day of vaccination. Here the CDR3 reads CASIDRVPLF. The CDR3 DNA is TGCGCCAGCATTGACAGGGTCCCGCTCTTC.